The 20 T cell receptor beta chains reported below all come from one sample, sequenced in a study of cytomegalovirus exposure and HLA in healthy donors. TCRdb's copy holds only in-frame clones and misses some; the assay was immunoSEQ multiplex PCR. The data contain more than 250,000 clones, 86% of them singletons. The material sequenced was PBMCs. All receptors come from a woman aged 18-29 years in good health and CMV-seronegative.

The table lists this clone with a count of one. The CDR3 DNA reads TGTGCCAGCAGTGCCGGGACATACCAAGAGACCCAGTACTTC. Translation: CASSAGTYQETQYF. This chain uses TRBV2 with TRBJ2-5, with D perhaps TRBD1 (6 bases). Trimming cost V 4 bases and J 0 bases, with 9 bases left between them. Germline V lookup: CDR1 SNHLY, CDR2 FYNNEI. This CDR3 contains 14 residues. Combining the CDR3 with reference TRBV2 and TRBJ2-5 gives the whole variable domain EPEVTQTPSHQVTQMGQEVILRCVPISNHLYFYWYRQILGQKVEFLVSFYNNEISEKSEIFDDQFSVERPDGSNFTLKIRSTKLEDSAMYFCASSAGTYQETQYFGPGTRLLVL.

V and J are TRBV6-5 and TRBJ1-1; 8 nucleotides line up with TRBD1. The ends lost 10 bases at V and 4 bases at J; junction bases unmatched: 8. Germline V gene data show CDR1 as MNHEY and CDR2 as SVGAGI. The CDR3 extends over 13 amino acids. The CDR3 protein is CATGQGWSTEAFF. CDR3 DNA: TGTGCCACCGGACAGGGCTGGAGCACTGAAGCTTTCTTT.

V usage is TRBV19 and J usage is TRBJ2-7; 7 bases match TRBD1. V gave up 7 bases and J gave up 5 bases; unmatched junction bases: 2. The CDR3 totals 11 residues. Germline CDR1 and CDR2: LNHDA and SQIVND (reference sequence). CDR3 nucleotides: TGTGCCAGTAACCAGGGGGACGAGCAGTACTTC. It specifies CASNQGDEQYF.

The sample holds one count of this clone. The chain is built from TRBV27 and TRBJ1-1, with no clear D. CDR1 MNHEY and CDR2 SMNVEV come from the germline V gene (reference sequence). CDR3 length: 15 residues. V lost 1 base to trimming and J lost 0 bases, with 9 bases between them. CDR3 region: CASSLLGQVNTEAFF. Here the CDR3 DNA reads TGTGCCAGCAGTTTATTAGGCCAGGTGAACACTGAAGCTTTCTTT.

CDR3 coding DNA: TGTGCCAGCTCACCACGGACTAGCGGGCGAACCTCCTATAACGAGCAGTACTTC. Its protein product is CASSPRTSGRTSYNEQYF. The chain has TRBV18 and TRBJ2-7; 11 bases are shared with TRBD2. Trimming at V came to 1 base and at J to 5 bases, leaving 13 bases not matched to a gene. This CDR3 spans 18 amino acids. Per the germline V gene, CDR1 is KGHSH and CDR2 is LQKENI.

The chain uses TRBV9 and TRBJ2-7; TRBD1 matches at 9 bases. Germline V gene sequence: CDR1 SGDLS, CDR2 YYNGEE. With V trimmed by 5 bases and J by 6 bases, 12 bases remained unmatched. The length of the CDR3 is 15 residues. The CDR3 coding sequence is TGTGCCAGCAGTTCTGCCCCCGGGACAGGGCTCGAGCAGTACTTC. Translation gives CASSSAPGTGLEQYF.

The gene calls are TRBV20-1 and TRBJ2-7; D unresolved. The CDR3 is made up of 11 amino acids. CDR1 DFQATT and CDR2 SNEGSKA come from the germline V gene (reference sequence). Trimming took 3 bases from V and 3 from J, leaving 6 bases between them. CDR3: CSARLSYEQYF. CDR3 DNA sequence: TGCAGTGCTAGGCTTAGCTACGAGCAGTACTTC.

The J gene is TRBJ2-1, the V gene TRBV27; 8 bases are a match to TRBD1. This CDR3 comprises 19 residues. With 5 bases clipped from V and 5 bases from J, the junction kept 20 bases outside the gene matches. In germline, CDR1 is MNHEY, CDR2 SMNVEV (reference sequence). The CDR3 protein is CASSPTGVWVEGFHNEQFF. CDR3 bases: TGTGCCAGCAGTCCGACAGGGGTGTGGGTGGAGGGGTTCCACAATGAGCAGTTCTTC.

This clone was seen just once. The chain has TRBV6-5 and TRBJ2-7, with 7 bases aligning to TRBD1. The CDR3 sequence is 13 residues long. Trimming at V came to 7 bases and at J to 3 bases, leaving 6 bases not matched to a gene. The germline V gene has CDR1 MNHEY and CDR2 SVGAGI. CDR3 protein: CASTETGNYEQYF. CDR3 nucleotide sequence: TGTGCCAGCACCGAGACAGGGAACTACGAGCAGTACTTC.

Here the CDR3 DNA reads TGTGCCAGCAGCCCGCCGGGGGAGCCCCAGCATTTT. This encodes CASSPPGEPQHF. The V gene is TRBV7-2, the J gene TRBJ1-5; TRBD1 is a possible D gene (5 bases). The CDR3 sequence is 12 residues long. From germline, CDR1 is SGHTA and CDR2 FQGNSA. The ends were cut back, 5 bases at V and 8 bases at J, with 10 bases in the middle.

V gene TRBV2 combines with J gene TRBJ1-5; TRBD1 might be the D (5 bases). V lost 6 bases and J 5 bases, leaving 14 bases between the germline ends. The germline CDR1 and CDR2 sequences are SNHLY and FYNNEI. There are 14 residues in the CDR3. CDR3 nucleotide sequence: TGTGCCAGCAGGGCAACAGGCCCTCATCAGCCCCAGCATTTT. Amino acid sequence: CASRATGPHQPQHF.

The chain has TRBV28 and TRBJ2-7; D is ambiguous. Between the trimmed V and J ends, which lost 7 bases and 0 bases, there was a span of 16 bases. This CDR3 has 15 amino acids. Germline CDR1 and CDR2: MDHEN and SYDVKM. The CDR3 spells CASNPRGQASYEQYF. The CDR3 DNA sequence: TGTGCCAGCAACCCCCGAGGTCAAGCCTCCTACGAGCAGTACTTC.

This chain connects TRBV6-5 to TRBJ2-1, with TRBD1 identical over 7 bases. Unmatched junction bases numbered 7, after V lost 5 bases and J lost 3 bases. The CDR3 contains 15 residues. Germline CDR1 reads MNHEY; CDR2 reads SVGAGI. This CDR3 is CASSAWGQIYNEQFF. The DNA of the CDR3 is TGTGCCAGCAGTGCCTGGGGACAGATCTACAATGAGCAGTTCTTC.

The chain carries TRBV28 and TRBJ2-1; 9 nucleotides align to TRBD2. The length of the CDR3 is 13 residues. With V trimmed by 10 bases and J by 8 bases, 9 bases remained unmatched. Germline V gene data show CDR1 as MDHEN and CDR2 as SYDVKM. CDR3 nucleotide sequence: TGTGCCACCTGGGGCGGGAGGGCGGATGAGCAGTTCTTC. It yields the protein CATWGGRADEQFF. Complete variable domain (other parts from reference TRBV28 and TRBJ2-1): DVKVTQSSRYLVKRTGEKVFLECVQDMDHENMFWYRQDPGLGLRLIYFSYDVKMKEKGDIPEGYSVSREKKERFSLILESASTNQTSMYLCATWGGRADEQFFGPGTRLTVL.

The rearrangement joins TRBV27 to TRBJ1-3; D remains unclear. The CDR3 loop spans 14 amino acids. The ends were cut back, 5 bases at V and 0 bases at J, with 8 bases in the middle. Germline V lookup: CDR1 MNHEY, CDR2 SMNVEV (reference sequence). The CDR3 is CASSPQYSGNTIYF. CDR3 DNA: TGTGCCAGCAGTCCCCAGTACTCTGGAAACACCATATATTTT.

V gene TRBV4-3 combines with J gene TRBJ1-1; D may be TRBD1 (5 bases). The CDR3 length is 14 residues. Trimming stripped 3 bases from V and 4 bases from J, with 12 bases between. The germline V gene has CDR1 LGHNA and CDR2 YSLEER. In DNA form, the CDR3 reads TGCGCCAGCAGCCAGGTTCCGGGGGGCACTGAAGCTTTCTTT. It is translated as CASSQVPGGTEAFF.

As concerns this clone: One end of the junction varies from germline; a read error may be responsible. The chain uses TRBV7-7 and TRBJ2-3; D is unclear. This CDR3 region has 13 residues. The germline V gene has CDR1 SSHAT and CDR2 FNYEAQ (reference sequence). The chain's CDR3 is CASSFLGTDTQYF. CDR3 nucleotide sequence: TGTGCTAGCAGCTTCTTAGGCACAGATACGCAGTATTTT.

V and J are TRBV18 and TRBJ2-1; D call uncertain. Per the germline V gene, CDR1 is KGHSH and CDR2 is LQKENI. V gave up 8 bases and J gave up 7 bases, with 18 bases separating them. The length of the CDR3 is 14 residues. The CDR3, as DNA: TGTGCCAGCCGCGGCAGCCAGTTCTGGAATGAGCAGTTCTTC. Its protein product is CASRGSQFWNEQFF.

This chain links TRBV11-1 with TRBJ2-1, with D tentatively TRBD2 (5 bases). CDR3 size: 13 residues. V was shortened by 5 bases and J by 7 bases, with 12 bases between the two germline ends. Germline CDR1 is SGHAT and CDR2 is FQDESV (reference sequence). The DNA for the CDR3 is TGTGCCAGCAGCCGACGGACTGAAAATGAGCAGTTCTTC. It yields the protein CASSRRTENEQFF.

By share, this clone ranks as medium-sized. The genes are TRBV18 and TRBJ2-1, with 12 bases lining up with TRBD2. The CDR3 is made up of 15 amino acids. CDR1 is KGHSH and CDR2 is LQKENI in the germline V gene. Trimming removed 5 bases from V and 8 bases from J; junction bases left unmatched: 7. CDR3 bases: TGTGCCAGCTCAACCTCACTAGCGGGAGGCGATGAGCAGTTCTTC. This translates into CASSTSLAGGDEQFF.